This TCR beta chain was found in a study of T-cell reconstitution after alpha-beta-depleted transplantation in children. It was with unique molecular identifiers that the TCRbeta library was prepared. TCRdb reanalysed the PCR reads using MiXCR and keeps one entry per CDR3 protein. The top ten hold 2% of the sample, which has approximately 500,000 distinct CDR3 sequences, about 10% seen once. In germline, CDR1 is LGHNA, CDR2 YNFKEQ. V lost 1 base, J lost 5 bases, and 11 bases stayed unmatched. The CDR3 consists of 19 residues. There are many counts of this clonotype. The sequenced sample was PBMCs, obtained before TCRalphabeta/CD19-depleted stem cell transplant. The J gene is TRBJ2-5, the V gene TRBV4-2; 15 bases agree with TRBD2. The receptor comes from a child aged 2 to 15 with inherited bone marrow failure, due to receive a stem cell transplant. The CDR3 bases are TGTGCCAGCAGCCAAGTAACAGGACTAGCGGGAGGGCCGGGGGAGACCCAGTACTTC. Translated, it gives CASSQVTGLAGGPGETQYF.